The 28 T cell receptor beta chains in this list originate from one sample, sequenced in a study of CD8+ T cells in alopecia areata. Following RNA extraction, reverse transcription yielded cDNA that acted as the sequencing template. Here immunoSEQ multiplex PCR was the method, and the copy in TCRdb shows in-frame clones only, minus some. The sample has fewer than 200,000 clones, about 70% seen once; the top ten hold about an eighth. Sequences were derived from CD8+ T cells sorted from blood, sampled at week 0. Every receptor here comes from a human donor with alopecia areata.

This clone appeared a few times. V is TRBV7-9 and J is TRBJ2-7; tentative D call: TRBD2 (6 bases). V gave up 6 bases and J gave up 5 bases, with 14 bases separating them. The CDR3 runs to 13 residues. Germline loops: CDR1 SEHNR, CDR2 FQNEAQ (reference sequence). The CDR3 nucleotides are TGTGCCAGCAGGTCTGGGACTGGCCACGAGCAGTACTTC. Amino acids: CASRSGTGHEQYF.

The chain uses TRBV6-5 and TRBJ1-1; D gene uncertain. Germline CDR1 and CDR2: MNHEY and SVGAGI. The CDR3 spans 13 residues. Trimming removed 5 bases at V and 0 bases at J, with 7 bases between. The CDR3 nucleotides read TGTGCCAGCAGTCCAAGCATGAACACTGAAGCTTTCTTT. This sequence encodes CASSPSMNTEAFF.

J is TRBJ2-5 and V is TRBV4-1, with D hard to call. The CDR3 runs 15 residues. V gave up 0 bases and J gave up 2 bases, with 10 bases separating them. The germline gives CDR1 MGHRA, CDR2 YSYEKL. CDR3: CASSQEGAVQETQYF. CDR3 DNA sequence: TGCGCCAGCAGCCAAGAAGGTGCGGTACAAGAGACCCAGTACTTC.

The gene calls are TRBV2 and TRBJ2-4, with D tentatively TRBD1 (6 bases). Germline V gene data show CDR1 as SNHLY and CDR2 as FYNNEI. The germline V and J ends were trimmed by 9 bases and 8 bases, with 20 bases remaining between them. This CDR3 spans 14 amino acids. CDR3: CASRGWGRGDIQYF. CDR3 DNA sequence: TGTGCCAGTAGGGGCTGGGGCAGGGGAGACATTCAGTACTTC.

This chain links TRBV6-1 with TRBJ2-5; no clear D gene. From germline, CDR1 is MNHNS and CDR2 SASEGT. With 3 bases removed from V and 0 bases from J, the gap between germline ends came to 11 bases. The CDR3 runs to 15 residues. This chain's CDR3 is CASSDGSAYQETQYF. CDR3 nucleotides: TGTGCCAGCAGTGATGGCTCGGCGTACCAAGAGACCCAGTACTTC.

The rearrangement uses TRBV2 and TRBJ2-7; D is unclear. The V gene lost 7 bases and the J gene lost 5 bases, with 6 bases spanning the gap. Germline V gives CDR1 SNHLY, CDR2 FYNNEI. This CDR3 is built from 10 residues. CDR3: CASTGNEQYF. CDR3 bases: TGTGCCAGCACTGGGAACGAGCAGTACTTC.

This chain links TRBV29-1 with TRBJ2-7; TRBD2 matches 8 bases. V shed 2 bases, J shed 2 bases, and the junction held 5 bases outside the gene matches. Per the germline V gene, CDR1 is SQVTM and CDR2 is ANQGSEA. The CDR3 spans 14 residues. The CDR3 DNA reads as TGCAGCGTTGAAACTAGCGGTTCCACCTACGAGCAGTACTTC. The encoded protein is CSVETSGSTYEQYF.

CDR3 region: CASSIFGDRTNYGYTF. Here the CDR3 DNA reads TGTGCCAGTAGTATCTTTGGGGACAGAACTAACTATGGCTACACCTTC. The V gene is TRBV19, the J gene TRBJ1-2, with 7 nucleotides matching TRBD1. Per germline, CDR1 LNHDA and CDR2 SQIVND (reference sequence). V shed 3 bases and J 0 bases; nucleotides not matched to a gene: 7. This CDR3 has 16 amino acids.

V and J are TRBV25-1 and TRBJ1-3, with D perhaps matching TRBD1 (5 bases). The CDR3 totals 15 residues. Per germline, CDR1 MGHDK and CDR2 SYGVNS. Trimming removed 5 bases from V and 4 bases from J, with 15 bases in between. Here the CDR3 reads CASSPGLSSGNTIYF. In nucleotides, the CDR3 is TGTGCCAGCAGTCCGGGACTCTCCTCCGGAAACACCATATATTTT.

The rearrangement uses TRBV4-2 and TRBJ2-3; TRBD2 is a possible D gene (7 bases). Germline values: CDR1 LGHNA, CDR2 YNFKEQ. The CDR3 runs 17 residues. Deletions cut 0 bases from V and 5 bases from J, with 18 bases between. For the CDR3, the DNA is TGTGCCAGCAGCCAAGATCCACCCCGGGGAGGGGGAGATACGCAGTATTTT. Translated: CASSQDPPRGGGDTQYF.

The CDR3, as DNA: TGTGCCACCAAATGGGCAACTAATGAAAAACTGTTTTTT. It translates to CATKWATNEKLFF. This chain joins TRBV15 and TRBJ1-4; D is unclear. Germline loops: CDR1 LNHNV, CDR2 YYDKDF (reference sequence). Trimming removed 7 bases at V and 0 bases at J, with 6 bases between. CDR3 length: 13 residues.

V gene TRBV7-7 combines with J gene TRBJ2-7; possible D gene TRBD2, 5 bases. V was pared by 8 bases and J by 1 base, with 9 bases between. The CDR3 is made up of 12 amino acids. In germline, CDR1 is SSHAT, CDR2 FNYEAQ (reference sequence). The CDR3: CASGRESYEQYF. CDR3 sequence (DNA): TGTGCCAGCGGACGGGAATCCTACGAGCAGTACTTC.

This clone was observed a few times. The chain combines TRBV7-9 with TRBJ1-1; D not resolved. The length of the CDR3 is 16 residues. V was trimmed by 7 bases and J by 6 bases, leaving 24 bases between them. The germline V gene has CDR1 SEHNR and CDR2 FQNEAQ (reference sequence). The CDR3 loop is CASNKDTTRRYAEAFF. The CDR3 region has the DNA TGTGCCAGCAACAAGGATACTACTCGTCGCTACGCTGAAGCTTTCTTT.

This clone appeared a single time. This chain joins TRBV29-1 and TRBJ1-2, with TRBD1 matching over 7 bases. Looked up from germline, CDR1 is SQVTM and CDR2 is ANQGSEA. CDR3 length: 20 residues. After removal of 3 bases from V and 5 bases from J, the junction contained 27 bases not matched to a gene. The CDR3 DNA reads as TGCAGCGTTGATGGGGACAGTCCAAACCCGAATCCCGGGGGAGCTTATGGCTACACCTTC. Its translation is CSVDGDSPNPNPGGAYGYTF.

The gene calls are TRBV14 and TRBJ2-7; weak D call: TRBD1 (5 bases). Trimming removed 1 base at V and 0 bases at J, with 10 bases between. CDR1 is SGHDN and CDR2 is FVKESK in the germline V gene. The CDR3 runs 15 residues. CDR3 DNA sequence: TGTGCCAGCAGCCAAGTTGGACACTCCTCCTACGAGCAGTACTTC. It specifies CASSQVGHSSYEQYF. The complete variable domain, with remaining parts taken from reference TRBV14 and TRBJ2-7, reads EAGVTQFPSHSVIEKGQTVTLRCDPISGHDNLYWYRRVMGKEIKFLLHFVKESKQDESGMPNNRFLAERTGGTYSTLKVQPAELEDSGVYFCASSQVGHSSYEQYFGPGTRLTVT.

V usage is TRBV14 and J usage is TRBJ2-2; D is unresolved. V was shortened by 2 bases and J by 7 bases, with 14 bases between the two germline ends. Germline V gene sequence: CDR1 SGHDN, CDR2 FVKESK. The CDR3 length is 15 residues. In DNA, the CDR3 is TGTGCCAGCAGCCAACAGTCGCGGCCTTACGGGGAGCTGTTTTTT. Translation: CASSQQSRPYGELFF.

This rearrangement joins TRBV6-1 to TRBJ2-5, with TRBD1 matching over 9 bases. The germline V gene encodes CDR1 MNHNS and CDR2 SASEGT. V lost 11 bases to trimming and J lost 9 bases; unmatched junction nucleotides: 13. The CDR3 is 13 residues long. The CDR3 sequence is CAVVSGQGGSQYF. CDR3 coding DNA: TGTGCCGTAGTTTCGGGACAGGGAGGGTCCCAGTACTTC.

CDR3 DNA sequence: TGTGCCAGCAGTCCTCAGAACTCTGGGGCCAACGTCCTGACTTTC. Encoded protein: CASSPQNSGANVLTF. The V gene is TRBV27, the J gene TRBJ2-6; no definite D call. The V gene lost 5 bases and the J gene lost 0 bases, with 8 bases spanning the gap. CDR3 length equals 15 residues. The germline gives CDR1 MNHEY, CDR2 SMNVEV (reference sequence).

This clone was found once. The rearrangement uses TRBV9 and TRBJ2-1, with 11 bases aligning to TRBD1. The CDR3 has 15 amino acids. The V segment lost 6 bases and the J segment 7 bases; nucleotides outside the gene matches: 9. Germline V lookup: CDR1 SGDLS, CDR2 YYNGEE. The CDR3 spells CASTPEGQGGNEQFF. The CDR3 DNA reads TGTGCCAGCACCCCTGAGGGACAGGGGGGGAATGAGCAGTTCTTC.

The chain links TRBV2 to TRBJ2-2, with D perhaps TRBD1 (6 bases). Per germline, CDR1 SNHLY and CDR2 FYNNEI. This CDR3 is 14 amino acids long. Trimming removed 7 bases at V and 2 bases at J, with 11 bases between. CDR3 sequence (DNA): TGTGCCAGCATCGGACAGATAAACACCGGGGAGCTGTTTTTT. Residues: CASIGQINTGELFF.

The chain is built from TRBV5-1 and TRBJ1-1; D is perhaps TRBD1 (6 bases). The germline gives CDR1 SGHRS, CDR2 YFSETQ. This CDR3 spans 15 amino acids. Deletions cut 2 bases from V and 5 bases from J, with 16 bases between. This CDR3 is CASSFSGGAGTEAFF. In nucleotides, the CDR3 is TGCGCCAGCAGCTTCAGCGGGGGCGCGGGTACTGAAGCTTTCTTT.

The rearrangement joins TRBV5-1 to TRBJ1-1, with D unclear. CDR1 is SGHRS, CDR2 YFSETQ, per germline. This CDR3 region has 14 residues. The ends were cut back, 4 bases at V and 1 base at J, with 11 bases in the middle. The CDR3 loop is CASSIRAGNTEAFF. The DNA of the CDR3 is TGCGCCAGCAGCATTAGGGCCGGGAACACTGAAGCTTTCTTT.

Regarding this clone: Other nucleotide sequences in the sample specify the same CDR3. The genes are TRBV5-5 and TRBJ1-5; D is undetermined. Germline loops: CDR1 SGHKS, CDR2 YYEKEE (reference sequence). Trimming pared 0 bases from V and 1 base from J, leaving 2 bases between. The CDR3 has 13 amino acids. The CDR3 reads CASSLGSNQPQHF. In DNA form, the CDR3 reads TGTGCCAGCAGCTTGGGGAGCAATCAGCCCCAGCATTTT.

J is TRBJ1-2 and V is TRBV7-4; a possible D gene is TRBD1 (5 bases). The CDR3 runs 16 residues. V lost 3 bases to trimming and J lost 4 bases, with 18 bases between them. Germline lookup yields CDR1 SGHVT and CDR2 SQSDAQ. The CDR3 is CASSFPALGGFYGYTF. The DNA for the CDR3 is TGTGCCAGCAGCTTCCCCGCCTTGGGGGGGTTCTATGGCTACACCTTC. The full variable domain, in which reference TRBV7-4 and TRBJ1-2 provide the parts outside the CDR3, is GAGVSQSPRYKVAKRGRDVALRCDSISGHVTLYWYRQTLGQGSEVLTYSQSDAQRDKSGRPSGRFSAERPERSVSTLKIQRTEQGDSAVYLCASSFPALGGFYGYTFGSGTRLTVV.

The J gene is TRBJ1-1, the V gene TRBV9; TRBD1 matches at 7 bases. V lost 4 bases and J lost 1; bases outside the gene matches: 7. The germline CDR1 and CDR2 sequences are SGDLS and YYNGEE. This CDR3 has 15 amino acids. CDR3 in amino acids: CASSRQGTGNTEAFF. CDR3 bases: TGTGCCAGCAGCCGACAGGGAACCGGGAACACTGAAGCTTTCTTT.

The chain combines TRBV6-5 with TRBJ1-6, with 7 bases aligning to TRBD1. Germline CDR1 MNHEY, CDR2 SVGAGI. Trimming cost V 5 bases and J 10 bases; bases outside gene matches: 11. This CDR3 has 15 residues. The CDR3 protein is CASSLGQELGSPLHF. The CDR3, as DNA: TGTGCCAGCAGTCTCGGACAGGAACTTGGGTCACCCCTCCACTTT.

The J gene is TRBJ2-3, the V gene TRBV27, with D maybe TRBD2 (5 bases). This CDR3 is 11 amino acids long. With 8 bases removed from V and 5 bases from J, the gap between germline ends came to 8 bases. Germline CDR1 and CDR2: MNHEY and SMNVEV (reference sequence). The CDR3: CASEGRDTQYF. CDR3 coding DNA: TGTGCCAGCGAGGGTAGAGATACGCAGTATTTT.

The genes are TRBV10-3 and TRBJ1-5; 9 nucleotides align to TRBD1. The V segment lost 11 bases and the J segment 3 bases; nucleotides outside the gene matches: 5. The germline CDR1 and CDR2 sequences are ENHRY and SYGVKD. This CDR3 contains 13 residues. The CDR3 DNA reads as TGTGCCTCTGGGACAGGGAACAATCAGCCCCAGCATTTT. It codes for CASGTGNNQPQHF.